What follows are 15 T cell receptor beta chains derived from one specimen sequenced in a study of T cell changes during pregnancy in multiple sclerosis (dated by TCRdb to the late 2010s). The library was produced with the immunoSEQ multiplex PCR assay. Sourced from immuneACCESS, this table was stored by TCRdb with only in-frame sequences that have V and J called. A share of the clones is absent; for the studies checked, an unresolved V gene accounts for under half, and the remainder has no known explanation. The sample table holds about 20,000 clones, of which around 90% were seen once. The ten largest make up approximately 7% of the sample. The starting material was CD8+ T cells from peripheral blood mononuclear cells, obtained in the third trimester of pregnancy. These TCRs come from a female donor in good health, enrolled as a control in a pregnancy study.

This clone was recorded once. This chain connects TRBV11-1 to TRBJ2-3; 8 bases align to TRBD2. In germline, CDR1 is SGHAT, CDR2 FQDESV (reference sequence). CDR3 length: 16 residues. J lost 5 bases, V lost 5 bases, and 12 bases had no gene match. In nucleotides, the CDR3 is TGTGCCAGCAGCCCCACGGCGGGGGGTATACGAGATACGCAGTATTTT. It encodes CASSPTAGGIRDTQYF.

The V call is TRBV7-9, the J call TRBJ2-3, with D perhaps TRBD2 (6 bases). The germline V gene has CDR1 SEHNR and CDR2 FQNEAQ (reference sequence). V was cut by 2 bases and J by 0 bases, with 15 bases left in between. CDR3 length: 17 residues. The CDR3 coding sequence is TGTGCCAGCAGCTTAATCGCGGGGTCCCTTAGCACAGATACGCAGTATTTT. This encodes CASSLIAGSLSTDTQYF.

In this sample, this clone is medium-sized. Here the CDR3 reads CASRGTSFTF. CDR3 coding DNA: TGTGCCAGCCGTGGGACATCTTTCACCTTC. The genes are TRBV28 and TRBJ1-2; possibly TRBD1 for D (6 bases). V lost 8 bases to trimming and J lost 13 bases, with 14 bases between them. Germline CDR1 and CDR2: MDHEN and SYDVKM. There are 10 residues in the CDR3.

The gene calls are TRBV21-1 and TRBJ1-1. TRBV21-1 is given as a pseudogene. This CDR3 region has 8 residues. CDR3 in amino acids: CASKSAFF. DNA of the CDR3: TGTGCCAGCAAATCGGCTTTCTTT.

The chain uses TRBV28 and TRBJ1-2, with D unresolved. The CDR3 is 13 amino acids. The germline V gene has CDR1 MDHEN and CDR2 SYDVKM. The V end lost 2 bases, the J end lost 3 bases, and 7 bases lay between the germline ends. Here the CDR3 DNA reads TGTGCCAGCAGTTTAATTGGAGACTATGGCTACACCTTC. Translation: CASSLIGDYGYTF.

This clone occurred once. The rearrangement uses TRBV21-1 and TRBJ2-7; TRBD2 is the table's D call and was not checked against the DNA. TRBV21-1 is a recognized pseudogene. This CDR3 is built from 13 residues. For the CDR3, the DNA is TGTGCCAGCAGAAAAGGGGAGACCTACGAGCAGTACTTC. It translates to CASRKGETYEQYF.

The genes are TRBV5-4 and TRBJ2-7; 8 positions match TRBD1. Germline assignment: CDR1 SGHNT and CDR2 YYREEE (reference sequence). The V gene end was trimmed by 2 bases and the J gene end by 4 bases; junction bases not matched to a gene: 8. The CDR3 has 15 amino acids. In nucleotides, the CDR3 is TGTGCCAGCAGCTTTATCGACAGGGGAGGATACGAGCAGTACTTC. Amino acid sequence: CASSFIDRGGYEQYF.

This clone came up a few times. The V and J genes are TRBV4-3 and TRBJ2-7; maybe TRBD1 (5 bases). Germline loops: CDR1 LGHNA, CDR2 YSLEER. V lost 1 base and J lost 3, with 13 bases in between. The CDR3 consists of 15 residues. CDR3 protein: CASSQAGNSYYEQYF. CDR3 in DNA: TGCGCCAGCAGCCAAGCAGGGAATTCATACTACGAGCAGTACTTC.

This clone has a single count. The chain has TRBV27 and TRBJ2-3; D might be TRBD1 (6 bases). Trimming took 7 bases from V and 5 from J, leaving 16 bases between them. This CDR3 is built from 14 residues. In germline, CDR1 is MNHEY, CDR2 SMNVEV (reference sequence). The CDR3 here is CASKERGYKDTQYF. CDR3 sequence (DNA): TGTGCCAGCAAGGAGAGGGGGTACAAAGATACGCAGTATTTT.

V and J are TRBV7-3 and TRBJ2-2, with D possibly TRBD2 on 7 matching bases. The V and J ends lost 1 base and 5 bases respectively, with 20 bases between them. In germline, CDR1 is SGHTA, CDR2 FQGTGA. This CDR3 is built from 18 residues. The CDR3 reads CASSLIPFRGARTGELFF. CDR3 in DNA: TGTGCCAGCAGCTTAATCCCCTTTCGGGGGGCCAGGACCGGGGAGCTGTTTTTT.

The chain links TRBV4-3 to TRBJ2-7; 7 bases agree with TRBD2. V was pared by 0 bases and J by 0 bases, with 2 bases of the junction left unmatched. CDR1 is LGHNA, CDR2 YSLEER, per germline. The CDR3 has 15 amino acids. Here the CDR3 DNA reads TGCGCCAGCAGCCAAGAGACTAGCCCCTCCTACGAGCAGTACTTC. It encodes CASSQETSPSYEQYF.

J is TRBJ2-7 and V is TRBV7-9; TRBD1 agrees at 7 bases. The V and J ends lost 5 bases and 2 bases, in that order; junction bases with no gene match: 9. Per the germline V gene, CDR1 is SEHNR and CDR2 is FQNEAQ (reference sequence). The CDR3 has 15 residues. This CDR3 is CASSPKTGRTYEQYF. The CDR3, as DNA: TGTGCCAGCAGCCCCAAGACAGGGAGAACCTACGAGCAGTACTTC.

This clone was seen just once. The rearrangement links TRBV5-1 to TRBJ1-1; TRBD1 matches at 7 bases. V shed 3 bases and J 1 base; nucleotides not matched to a gene: 3. Per the germline V gene, CDR1 is SGHRS and CDR2 is YFSETQ. The CDR3 is 14 amino acids. The CDR3 sequence: CASSSYRGNTEAFF. The DNA for the CDR3 is TGCGCCAGCAGCTCCTACAGGGGGAACACTGAAGCTTTCTTT.

The J gene is TRBJ1-2, the V gene TRBV2, with D uncertain. CDR1 is SNHLY and CDR2 is FYNNEI in the germline V gene. The CDR3 is 13 amino acids. V gave up 8 bases and J gave up 4 bases, with 14 bases separating them. The CDR3 bases are TGTGCCAGCGTTCGGGGTTCTGTCTATGGCTACACCTTC. This sequence encodes CASVRGSVYGYTF.

The CDR3 reads CASSPKGLAGADTQYF. CDR3 nucleotide sequence: TGTGCCAGCAGCCCTAAAGGACTAGCGGGTGCAGATACGCAGTATTTT. The V and J genes are TRBV7-8 and TRBJ2-3, with 11 bases identical to TRBD2. The CDR3 contains 16 residues. The V segment lost 5 bases and the J segment 4 bases; nucleotides outside the gene matches: 8. In germline, CDR1 is SGHVS, CDR2 FQNEAQ. Complete variable domain (other parts from reference TRBV7-8 and TRBJ2-3): GAGVSQSPRYKVAKRGQDVALRCDPISGHVSLFWYQQALGQGPEFLTYFQNEAQLDKSGLPSDRFFAERPEGSVSTLKIQRTQQEDSAVYLCASSPKGLAGADTQYFGPGTRLTVL.